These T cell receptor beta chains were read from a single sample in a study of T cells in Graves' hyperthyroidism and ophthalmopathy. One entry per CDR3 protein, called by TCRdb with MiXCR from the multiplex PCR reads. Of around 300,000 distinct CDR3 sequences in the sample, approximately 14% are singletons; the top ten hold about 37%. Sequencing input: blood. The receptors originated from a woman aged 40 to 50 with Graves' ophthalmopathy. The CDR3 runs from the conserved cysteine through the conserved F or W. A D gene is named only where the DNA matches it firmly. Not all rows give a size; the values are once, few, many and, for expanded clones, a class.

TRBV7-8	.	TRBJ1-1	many	CASSYMTNTEAFF	TGTGCCAGCAGCTACATGACGAACACTGAAGCTTTCTTT
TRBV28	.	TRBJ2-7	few	CASRGGGTASYEQYF	TGTGCCAGCAGGGGGGGGGGGACAGCTTCCTACGAGCAGTACTTC
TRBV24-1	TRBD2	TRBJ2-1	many	CATSVGGRVMGNEQFF	TGTGCCACCAGTGTTGGCGGGAGGGTAATGGGCAATGAGCAGTTCTTC
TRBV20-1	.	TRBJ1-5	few	CSARDLDSFASSNQPQHF	TGCAGTGCTAGAGATCTAGACTCCTTTGCATCTAGCAATCAGCCCCAGCATTTT
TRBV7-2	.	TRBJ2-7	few	CASSLVRTQGEQYF	TGTGCCAGCAGCTTAGTACGTACCCAGGGCGAGCAGTACTTC
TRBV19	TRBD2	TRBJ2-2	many	CASSIILAESGELFF	TGTGCCAGTAGTATAATACTAGCGGAATCGGGGGAGCTGTTTTTT
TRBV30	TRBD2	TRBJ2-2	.	CAWYSGSSTGELFF	TGTGCCTGGTATAGCGGGAGCAGCACCGGGGAGCTGTTTTTT
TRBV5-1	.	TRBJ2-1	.	CASSYSFNEQFF	TGCGCCAGCAGCTATAGCTTCAATGAGCAGTTCTTC
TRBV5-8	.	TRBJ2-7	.	CASSLAVGAYEQYF	TGTGCCAGCAGCTTAGCGGTAGGGGCCTACGAGCAGTACTTC
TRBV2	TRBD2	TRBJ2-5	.	CASSNPEREGPQETQYF	TGTGCCAGCAGTAATCCAGAGCGGGAGGGACCCCAAGAGACCCAGTACTTC
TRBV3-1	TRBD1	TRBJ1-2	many	CASSPLGQGSYGYTF	TGTGCCAGCAGCCCCTTGGGACAGGGGTCGTATGGCTACACCTTC
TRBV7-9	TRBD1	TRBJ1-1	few	CASSPRTGSTSLAFF	TGTGCCAGCAGCCCTCGGACAGGGTCGACTTCTTTGGCTTTCTTT
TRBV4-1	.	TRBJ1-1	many	CASSQDGSLRGDMNTEAFF	TGCGCCAGCAGCCAAGATGGTTCTCTCAGGGGTGATATGAACACTGAAGCTTTCTTT
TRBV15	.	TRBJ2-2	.	CATSRDTGVGELFF	TGTGCCACCAGCAGAGATACGGGAGTCGGGGAGCTGTTTTTT
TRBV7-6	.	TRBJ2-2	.	CASSLHENTGELFF	TGTGCCAGCAGCTTACATGAGAACACCGGGGAGCTGTTTTTT
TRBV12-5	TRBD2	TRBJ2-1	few	CASGLARLAGDYNEQFF	TGTGCTAGTGGTTTGGCCCGACTAGCGGGAGACTACAATGAGCAGTTCTTC
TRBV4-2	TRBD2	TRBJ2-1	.	CASSQPGLAENEQFF	TGTGCCAGCAGCCAACCGGGACTAGCGGAGAATGAGCAGTTCTTC
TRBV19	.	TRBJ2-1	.	CASSSASRVEQFF	TGTGCCAGTAGTAGCGCATCGCGGGTTGAGCAGTTCTTC
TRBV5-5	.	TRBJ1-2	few	CASSLGRGRYGYTF	TGTGCCAGCAGCTTAGGCAGGGGACGGTATGGCTACACCTTC
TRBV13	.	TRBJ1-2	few	CASSPRAGQNYGYTF	TGTGCCAGCAGTCCAAGGGCAGGACAAAACTATGGCTACACCTTC
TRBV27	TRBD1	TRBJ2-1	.	CASSHLLLQGALNEQFF	TGTGCCAGCAGCCACCTCCTTCTACAGGGGGCCCTCAATGAGCAGTTCTTC
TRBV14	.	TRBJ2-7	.	CASSQDSWPVVEYEQYF	TGTGCCAGCAGCCAAGATTCCTGGCCCGTCGTGGAGTACGAGCAGTACTTC
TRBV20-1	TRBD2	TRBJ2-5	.	CSARVSGAQETQYF	TGCAGTGCTAGAGTTAGCGGGGCCCAAGAGACCCAGTACTTC
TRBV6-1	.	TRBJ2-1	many	CASSETGGGAYNEQFF	TGTGCCAGCAGTGAAACTGGAGGAGGTGCCTACAATGAGCAGTTCTTC
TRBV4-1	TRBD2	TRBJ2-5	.	CASSQEARGQETQYF	TGCGCCAGCAGCCAAGAGGCGCGGGGGCAAGAGACCCAGTACTTC
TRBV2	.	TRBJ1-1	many	CASSEFSEAFF	TGTGCCAGCAGTGAATTCTCGGAAGCTTTCTTT
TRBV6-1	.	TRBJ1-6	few	CASLGINNSPLHF	TGTGCCAGCTTAGGAATAAATAATTCACCCCTCCACTTT
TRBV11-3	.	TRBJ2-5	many	CASRIGARGGEEETQYF	TGTGCCAGCAGAATAGGAGCCCGCGGGGGCGAAGAAGAGACCCAGTACTTC
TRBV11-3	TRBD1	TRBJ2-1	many	CASSLRVTGHNEQFF	TGTGCCAGCAGCTTACGGGTGACAGGGCACAATGAGCAGTTCTTC
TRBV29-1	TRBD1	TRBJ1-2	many	CSVQGAYGYTF	TGCAGCGTTCAGGGGGCTTATGGCTACACCTTC
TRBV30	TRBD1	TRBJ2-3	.	CAWSFSSTGRTDTQYF	TGTGCCTGGAGTTTTTCATCGACAGGGCGCACAGATACGCAGTATTTT